These 27 T cell receptor beta chains came from one sample sequenced in a study of Siglec-9 on CD8 T cells in melanoma. TCRdb's table, derived via immunoSEQ multiplex PCR, lists solely in-frame clones and lacks some. This repertoire shows about 30,000 clones, 80% found once; its top ten account for nearly 6%. The sample taken for sequencing was Siglec-9- CD8+ T cells sorted from blood. These receptors came from a human donor in good health.

The chain joins TRBV5-4 to TRBJ1-2; 8 bases match TRBD1. The CDR3 extends over 12 amino acids. Germline V CDR1 and CDR2: SGHNT, YYREEE (reference sequence). V lost 5 bases to trimming and J lost 6 bases; unmatched junction nucleotides: 3. The CDR3, as DNA: TGTGCCAGCAGGCAGGGGGCGGATGGCTACACCTTC. Translation gives CASRQGADGYTF. Based on the CDR3 plus reference TRBV5-4 and TRBJ1-2, the full variable domain is ETGVTQSPTHLIKTRGQQVTLRCSSQSGHNTVSWYQQALGQGPQFIFQYYREEENGRGNFPPRFSGLQFPNYSSELNVNALELDDSALYLCASRQGADGYTFGSGTRLTVV.

This clone was counted a single time. The CDR3 coding sequence is TGTGCCAGCAGCTTAGAGGGCAGGTTTAATTCACCCCTCCACTTT. It codes for CASSLEGRFNSPLHF. The chain links TRBV7-2 to TRBJ1-6; D gene unclear. The V end was cut by 1 base, the J end by 6 bases, with 10 bases between. CDR1 and CDR2 from the germline V gene are SGHTA and FQGNSA. This CDR3 contains 15 residues. Combining the CDR3 with reference TRBV7-2 and TRBJ1-6 gives the whole variable domain GAGVSQSPSNKVTEKGKDVELRCDPISGHTALYWYRQSLGQGLEFLIYFQGNSAPDKSGLPSDRFSAERTGGSVSTLTIQRTQQEDSAVYLCASSLEGRFNSPLHFGNGTRLTVT.

The table lists this clone with a count of one. V is TRBV19 and J is TRBJ1-1, with D maybe TRBD1 (5 bases). CDR3 length: 15 residues. The germline gives CDR1 LNHDA, CDR2 SQIVND (reference sequence). Trimming removed 5 bases at V and 4 bases at J, with 17 bases between. CDR3 sequence (DNA): TGTGCCAGTAGTGGGGGGGGACGGTTGGGCACTGAAGCTTTCTTT. Protein product: CASSGGGRLGTEAFF.

V usage is TRBV5-5 and J usage is TRBJ1-1; TRBD1 is a possible D gene (6 bases). The CDR3 covers 12 residues. In germline, CDR1 is SGHKS, CDR2 YYEKEE (reference sequence). V dropped 7 bases and J dropped 9 bases, with 16 bases sitting between them. In nucleotides, the CDR3 is TGTGCCAGCGAAGGGTGGACAGCGAAAGCTTTCTTT. Translated, it gives CASEGWTAKAFF.

The genes are TRBV2 and TRBJ2-7; 7 nucleotides agree with TRBD1. The germline CDR1 and CDR2 sequences are SNHLY and FYNNEI. This CDR3 contains 15 residues. The ends lost 1 base at V and 9 bases at J; junction bases unmatched: 12. The CDR3 sequence: CASSEVGDRAVAQYV. As DNA, the CDR3 is TGTGCCAGCAGTGAAGTTGGAGACAGGGCCGTCGCGCAGTACGTC.

The chain carries TRBV6-9 and TRBJ1-2; D is unclear. V lost 4 bases to trimming and J lost 0 bases, with 9 bases between them. This CDR3 has 14 residues. Germline V CDR1 and CDR2: MNHGY, SVAAGI. The CDR3 DNA follows: TGTGCCAGCAGTTTTTGGACCACTAACTATGGCTACACCTTC. This encodes CASSFWTTNYGYTF.

V usage is TRBV7-3 and J usage is TRBJ1-1; TRBD1 might be the D (5 bases). The CDR3 contains 14 residues. Deletions cut 5 bases from V and 3 bases from J, with 13 bases between. Germline assignment: CDR1 SGHTA and CDR2 FQGTGA. CDR3 DNA sequence: TGTGCCAGCAGCCCCTGGGGGGGAGACACTGAAGCTTTCTTT. Translated: CASSPWGGDTEAFF.

The genes are TRBV9 and TRBJ2-3, with D possibly matching TRBD2 (5 bases). The CDR3 is made up of 17 amino acids. Germline lookup yields CDR1 SGDLS and CDR2 YYNGEE. The ends were cut back, 4 bases at V and 5 bases at J, with 23 bases in the middle. The CDR3 nucleotides read TGTGCCAGCAGCCCCCGCTGGCCAGCGGAGATGGGAGATACGCAGTATTTT. Translation gives CASSPRWPAEMGDTQYF.

This chain uses TRBV27 with TRBJ1-5; 9 bases map to TRBD1. With V trimmed by 5 bases and J by 4 bases, 9 bases remained unmatched. CDR1 and CDR2 (germline): MNHEY, SMNVEV (reference sequence). The CDR3 runs to 16 residues. The CDR3 here is CASSPLGTGTNQPQHF. Here the CDR3 DNA reads TGTGCCAGCAGTCCCCTAGGGACAGGGACTAATCAGCCCCAGCATTTT.

The chain combines TRBV2 with TRBJ2-7; D may be TRBD2 (5 bases). V was pared by 4 bases and J by 2 bases, with 9 bases between. The CDR3 runs to 13 residues. CDR1 and CDR2 (germline): SNHLY, FYNNEI. The CDR3 loop reads CASSAGDTYEQYF. CDR3 coding DNA: TGTGCCAGCAGTGCCGGGGATACCTACGAGCAGTACTTC.

The J gene is TRBJ2-5, the V gene TRBV13, with D possibly TRBD1 on 6 matching bases. The CDR3 loop spans 17 amino acids. The germline CDR1 and CDR2 sequences are PRHDT and FYEKMQ (reference sequence). With 5 bases removed from V and 4 bases from J, the gap between germline ends came to 23 bases. The DNA of the CDR3 is TGTGCCAGCAGCCGACCCCATATCCACCTGGGGGCAGAGACCCAGTACTTC. This gives the protein CASSRPHIHLGAETQYF.

This clone appeared once. The rearrangement joins TRBV7-9 to TRBJ2-5, with D hard to call. V was shortened by 1 base and J by 4 bases, with 7 bases between the two germline ends. This CDR3 comprises 13 residues. Looked up from germline, CDR1 is SEHNR and CDR2 is FQNEAQ (reference sequence). In DNA, the CDR3 is TGTGCCAGCAGCTTAGGCGATGTAGAGACCCAGTACTTC. The encoded protein is CASSLGDVETQYF.

This chain connects TRBV9 to TRBJ2-3; tentatively, D is TRBD1 (5 bases). The CDR3 loop spans 13 amino acids. The germline V gene encodes CDR1 SGDLS and CDR2 YYNGEE. Trimming shortened V by 10 bases and J by 0 bases, and 12 bases separated the two germline ends. This CDR3 is CASGASSTDTQYF. CDR3 in DNA: TGTGCCTCTGGGGCATCGAGCACAGATACGCAGTATTTT.

The chain joins TRBV6-1 to TRBJ1-4, with a weak D call TRBD1 (5 bases). The CDR3 is 17 residues long. V lost 3 bases, J lost 0 bases, and 14 bases lay in between. CDR1 and CDR2 from the germline V gene are MNHNS and SASEGT. The DNA for the CDR3 is TGTGCCAGCAGTGACTTTGCTCAGGGAGCAACTAATGAAAAACTGTTTTTT. Protein product: CASSDFAQGATNEKLFF.

This clone was seen only once. This chain connects TRBV5-8 to TRBJ2-1, with D possibly TRBD2 on 5 matching bases. This CDR3 is 14 amino acids long. In germline, CDR1 is SGHTS, CDR2 YDEGEE. V dropped 0 bases and J dropped 3 bases, with 7 bases sitting between them. In DNA form, the CDR3 reads TGTGCCAGCAGCTTGGAAGCGGACTACAATGAGCAGTTCTTC. It specifies CASSLEADYNEQFF.

The chain employs TRBV7-6 and TRBJ2-5; 8 nucleotides line up with TRBD2. The trim removed 5 bases at V and 5 bases at J, leaving 13 bases unmatched. The CDR3 totals 16 residues. Germline lookup yields CDR1 SGHVS and CDR2 FNYEAQ. This CDR3 is CASSTPEERGPETQYF. The CDR3 bases are TGTGCCAGCAGCACCCCCGAGGAGCGGGGGCCTGAGACCCAGTACTTC.

The chain couples TRBV27 to TRBJ1-1, with D hard to call. The germline V and J ends were trimmed by 4 bases and 0 bases, with 6 bases remaining between them. The CDR3 has 13 amino acids. The V gene's germline CDR1 is MNHEY and CDR2 SMNVEV (reference sequence). The CDR3 DNA follows: TGTGCCAGCAGTTGGGGTATGAACACTGAAGCTTTCTTT. Its translation: CASSWGMNTEAFF.

This chain joins TRBV30 and TRBJ2-3; 12 positions match TRBD1. V lost 4 bases to trimming and J lost 4 bases; unmatched junction nucleotides: 6. Germline lookup yields CDR1 GTSNPN and CDR2 SVGIG (reference sequence). This CDR3 spans 15 amino acids. This chain's CDR3 is CAWNGGQGAADTQYF. For the CDR3, the DNA is TGTGCCTGGAATGGGGGACAGGGGGCCGCAGATACGCAGTATTTT.

This rearrangement joins TRBV27 to TRBJ2-3; no firm D call. The CDR3 consists of 15 residues. CDR1 is MNHEY and CDR2 is SMNVEV in the germline V gene (reference sequence). The germline V and J ends were trimmed by 3 bases and 4 bases, with 14 bases remaining between them. The CDR3 sequence is CASSFGRFRADTQYF. The CDR3 DNA sequence: TGTGCCAGCAGTTTTGGGCGGTTTCGGGCAGATACGCAGTATTTT.

This chain links TRBV4-1 with TRBJ2-1, with 9 bases fitting TRBD2. The J segment lost 6 bases and the V segment lost 1 base, leaving 4 bases of the junction unmatched. Germline V gene lookup returns CDR1 MGHRA and CDR2 YSYEKL. The CDR3 is made up of 15 amino acids. CDR3: CASSQGPSGVNEQFF. The CDR3 DNA is TGCGCCAGCAGCCAAGGGCCTAGCGGGGTCAATGAGCAGTTCTTC.

This clone was picked up a small number of times. In DNA, the CDR3 is TGTGCCAGCAGCGAACAGGGCTGGGGCAATCAGCCCCAGCATTTT. Translation gives CASSEQGWGNQPQHF. V is TRBV2 and J is TRBJ1-5; possibly TRBD1 for D (6 bases). Trimming removed 6 bases from V and 2 bases from J, with 14 bases in between. Germline-derived CDR1 and CDR2 are SNHLY and FYNNEI. CDR3 length equals 15 residues.

The CDR3 protein is CTSRETSGSYYYKYNEQFF. DNA for the CDR3: TGCACCAGCAGGGAGACTAGCGGGAGTTATTACTATAAATACAATGAGCAGTTCTTC. This sequence joins TRBV1 and TRBJ2-1; the table's TRBD2 call for D was not verified on the DNA. TRBV1 is a pseudogene. This CDR3 is 19 amino acids long.

The chain employs TRBV25-1 and TRBJ2-2, with 7 bases lining up with TRBD1. The germline CDR1 and CDR2 sequences are MGHDK and SYGVNS. The ends lost 7 bases at V and 2 bases at J; junction bases unmatched: 13. CDR3 length equals 17 residues. The CDR3 region is CASKTQTGIPNTGELFF. The CDR3 nucleotides are TGTGCCAGCAAGACTCAGACAGGGATACCTAACACCGGGGAGCTGTTTTTT.

The genes are TRBV7-3 and TRBJ2-3; TRBD2 agrees at 10 bases. The V gene's germline CDR1 is SGHTA and CDR2 FQGTGA. Unmatched junction bases numbered 0, after V lost 5 bases and J lost 1 base. The CDR3 runs 14 residues. DNA for the CDR3: TGTGCCAGCAGCCTAGCGGGGGGCACAGATACGCAGTATTTT. Its translation: CASSLAGGTDTQYF.

The J gene is TRBJ2-1, the V gene TRBV5-1; maybe TRBD2 (5 bases). CDR1 and CDR2 (germline): SGHRS, YFSETQ. Deletions cut 0 bases from V and 7 bases from J, with 5 bases between. The CDR3 covers 12 residues. The CDR3 DNA sequence: TGCGCCAGCAGCTTGGGAGGGAATGAGCAGTTCTTC. Residues: CASSLGGNEQFF.

The chain combines TRBV6-5 with TRBJ2-7, with 7 bases identical to TRBD1. Germline values: CDR1 MNHEY, CDR2 SVGAGI. This CDR3 contains 15 residues. Trimming at V came to 2 bases and at J to 2 bases, leaving 6 bases not matched to a gene. CDR3 region: CASSYALGGTYEQYF. Written as DNA, the CDR3 is TGTGCCAGCAGTTACGCCCTAGGGGGCACCTACGAGCAGTACTTC.

The chain has TRBV19 and TRBJ2-7, with D maybe TRBD2 (5 bases). V was shortened by 5 bases and J by 0 bases, with 11 bases between the two germline ends. This CDR3 is built from 14 residues. CDR1 LNHDA and CDR2 SQIVND come from the germline V gene (reference sequence). The CDR3: CASSPEDSSYEQYF. In DNA, the CDR3 is TGTGCCAGTAGTCCGGAGGATAGCTCCTACGAGCAGTACTTC. Combining the CDR3 with reference TRBV19 and TRBJ2-7 gives the whole variable domain DGGITQSPKYLFRKEGQNVTLSCEQNLNHDAMYWYRQDPGQGLRLIYYSQIVNDFQKGDIAEGYSVSREKKESFPLTVTSAQKNPTAFYLCASSPEDSSYEQYFGPGTRLTVT.